The 6 T cell receptor beta chains below were found in one sample sequenced in a study of shared clonotypes between healthy human individuals. The method was immunoSEQ multiplex PCR; TCRdb's version includes in-frame clones alone and lacks a portion of them. The table has roughly 2.6 million clones, approximately 94% seen once. The specimen was naive CD4+ T cells sorted from blood. Documented subset: CD45RA+ positively selected. The receptors derive from a young man in good health.

The chain joins TRBV5-4 to TRBJ1-2; weak D call: TRBD1 (6 bases). Trimming removed 4 bases from V and 0 bases from J, with 16 bases in between. Germline V gives CDR1 SGHNT, CDR2 YYREEE (reference sequence). The CDR3 has 16 amino acids. The DNA for the CDR3 is TGTGCCAGCAGCGGAACAGGGTGGGGGACTAACTATGGCTACACCTTC. It is translated as CASSGTGWGTNYGYTF.

This clone was seen a single time. V is TRBV20-1 and J is TRBJ2-5; D is undetermined. The CDR3 has 11 residues. Deletions cut 0 bases from V and 6 bases from J, with 5 bases between. Germline V gene lookup returns CDR1 DFQATT and CDR2 SNEGSKA (reference sequence). CDR3 coding DNA: TGCAGTGCTAGAGATCAAAAGACCCAGTACTTC. Protein: CSARDQKTQYF.

V usage is TRBV9 and J usage is TRBJ1-6, with 7 nucleotides matching TRBD1. This CDR3 is 15 amino acids long. Unmatched junction bases numbered 7, after V lost 3 bases and J lost 7 bases. The V gene's germline CDR1 is SGDLS and CDR2 YYNGEE. The CDR3 nucleotides read TGTGCCAGCAGCGCCGGGACAGTAGGGAATTCACCCCTCCACTTT. Protein: CASSAGTVGNSPLHF.

This chain joins TRBV6-5 and TRBJ2-1, with D unresolved. The CDR3 length is 15 residues. Germline CDR1 reads MNHEY; CDR2 reads SVGAGI. V lost 7 bases to trimming and J lost 0 bases, with 13 bases between them. The CDR3 sequence: CASKGWRSSYNEQFF. In DNA form, the CDR3 reads TGTGCCAGCAAAGGATGGCGGAGCTCCTACAATGAGCAGTTCTTC.

The chain couples TRBV4-1 to TRBJ1-1; D unresolved. Trimming pared 1 base from V and 1 base from J, leaving 4 bases between. Germline CDR1 MGHRA, CDR2 YSYEKL. This CDR3 spans 13 amino acids. The CDR3 DNA sequence: TGCGCCAGCAGCCAAGTCGGGAACACTGAAGCTTTCTTT. It encodes CASSQVGNTEAFF.

CDR3 amino acids: CASSYYSGYEQYF. CDR3 bases: TGTGCCAGCAGCTACTATAGTGGCTACGAGCAGTACTTC. The V gene is TRBV11-2, the J gene TRBJ2-7; D uncertain. CDR1 and CDR2 (germline): SGHAT, FQNNGV. V lost 4 bases and J lost 3, with 10 bases in between. This CDR3 has 13 amino acids.